The clone carrying this TCR beta chain has a single count. What it binds is not known. In the PCR, 60 Vbeta and 13 Jbeta primers were used. Sequencing used immunoSEQ multiplex PCR; TCRdb keeps in-frame clones, though not all of them. Among about 67,000 clones listed, roughly nine tenths were seen once. This record belongs to a study of cytomegalovirus exposure and HLA in healthy donors. The CDR3 loop spans 16 amino acids. Germline assignment: CDR1 MNHNS and CDR2 SASEGT. The V and J ends lost 0 bases and 6 bases respectively, with 14 bases between them. Study-wide results and limits: Rarity held for most TCR sequences, but there were some public TCRs that occurred in many donors.

The sample consisted of PBMCs. This chain uses TRBV6-1 with TRBJ2-2; D may be TRBD2 (6 bases). This TCR derives from a woman in her 30s in good health and CMV-seropositive. For the CDR3, the DNA is TGTGCCAGCAGTGAAGCGGTGGGTGGGGGGTCCGGGGAGCTGTTTTTT. Residues: CASSEAVGGGSGELFF.